The clone carrying this T cell receptor beta chain has a count of ten or more. Its antigen is not known. This sample is drawn from a study of T cells in Graves' hyperthyroidism and ophthalmopathy. Findings and limits, study-wide: In simple terms, a model built on 13 V-J features told ophthalmopathy apart from stable hyperthyroidism.

With 6 bases clipped from V and 5 bases from J, the junction kept 4 bases outside the gene matches. Germline V gene sequence: CDR1 SQVTM, CDR2 ANQGSEA. CDR3 length: 12 amino acids. From RNA transcripts, TCR beta CDR3 regions were amplified. The HTBI primer set was used in a first-round RT-PCR of the TCR CDR3. From the multiplex PCR reads, TCRdb called clonotypes with MiXCR, one entry per CDR3 protein. The sample carries 550,000 to 700,000 distinct CDR3 sequences, around 15% recorded once. V gene TRBV29-1 combines with J gene TRBJ2-5, with 9 nucleotides matching TRBD1. This sequence was found in a woman in her thirties or forties with Graves' ophthalmopathy. The sample comprised blood. Written as DNA, the CDR3 is TGCAGCGTCCTGACAGGGGGTGAGACCCAGTACTTC. It yields the protein CSVLTGGETQYF.